These T cell receptor beta chains were read from a single sample in a study of cytomegalovirus exposure and HLA in healthy donors. Profiling relied on immunoSEQ multiplex PCR, and the TCRdb table lists in-frame clones only, not all of them. The sample contains about 130,000 clones, less than 75% of which appear only once. The source material was PBMCs. The receptors were gathered from a woman in her thirties or forties in good health and CMV-seropositive. Each CDR3 is given with its conserved first and last residue. The D gene is left open where the match is weak. Expanded clones get a size class; other rows say once, few or many, or leave the size out.

DNA: TGTGCCTGGAGTGTGGGCGGGGGGGTTGATACGCAGTATTTT; CDR3: CAWSVGGGVDTQYF; V: TRBV30; D: TRBD2; size: -; J: TRBJ2-3
DNA: TGCAGCGTCGCCCCGCGTTTGAACACTGAAGCTTTCTTT; CDR3: CSVAPRLNTEAFF; V: TRBV29-1; D: -; size: -; J: TRBJ1-1
DNA: TGTGCCAGCGTCTCGAGCGGGAGGGCAAACAATGAGCAGTTCTTC; CDR3: CASVSSGRANNEQFF; V: TRBV7-3; D: TRBD2; size: -; J: TRBJ2-1
DNA: TGTGCCATCAGCCGTCCCAGCGGGGGCTACGAGCAGTACTTC; CDR3: CAISRPSGGYEQYF; V: TRBV10-3; D: TRBD2; size: few; J: TRBJ2-7
DNA: TGTGCCAGCAGTCAAACAGGGGTTTCCTATGGCTACACCTTC; CDR3: CASSQTGVSYGYTF; V: TRBV5-6; D: TRBD1; size: medium-sized; J: TRBJ1-2
DNA: TGTGCCATCGCAGCAGGCGAGGGGGAAGAGGCTAATGAAAAACTGTTTTTT; CDR3: CAIAAGEGEEANEKLFF; V: TRBV14; D: -; size: few; J: TRBJ1-4
DNA: TGTGCCAGCAGCTTGGGGGGGGTGGGTAGCGGGAGGACCGAGCAGTACTTC; CDR3: CASSLGGVGSGRTEQYF; V: TRBV5-6; D: TRBD2; size: -; J: TRBJ2-7
DNA: TGTGCCAGTAGTATGGCGGGACTAGCGGGAGGGCCCAGCTCCTACAATGAGCAGTTCTTC; CDR3: CASSMAGLAGGPSSYNEQFF; V: TRBV19; D: TRBD2; size: -; J: TRBJ2-1
DNA: TGTGCCAGCAGCTCTACAGGGTTTTACAACAATGAGCAGTTCTTC; CDR3: CASSSTGFYNNEQFF; V: TRBV6-5; D: -; size: -; J: TRBJ2-1
DNA: TGCGCCAGCAGCCAAGGCCAAACAGGGGCAGGCATTCAGTACTTC; CDR3: CASSQGQTGAGIQYF; V: TRBV4-1; D: TRBD1; size: few; J: TRBJ2-4
DNA: TGCGCCAGCAGAGAACCAGGGGGCACTGAAGCTTTCTTT; CDR3: CASREPGGTEAFF; V: TRBV5-1; D: TRBD1; size: -; J: TRBJ1-1
DNA: TGTGCCACCAGCAGCCGAACCGGGACAGGGGGAAGTTACGAGCAGTACTTC; CDR3: CATSSRTGTGGSYEQYF; V: TRBV15; D: TRBD1; size: -; J: TRBJ2-7
DNA: TGTGCCAGCAGCCAAGACTCAGGAGGCTACTCTGGGGCCAACGTCCTGACTTTC; CDR3: CASSQDSGGYSGANVLTF; V: TRBV5-6; D: -; size: -; J: TRBJ2-6
DNA: TGCAGCGTTTCCCTGGGGGAGGAGCATCAGCCCCAGCATTTT; CDR3: CSVSLGEEHQPQHF; V: TRBV29-1; D: -; size: -; J: TRBJ1-5
DNA: TGCGCCAGCAGCAGGGACAGGGAGGGGACGGGAGGCTACACCTTC; CDR3: CASSRDREGTGGYTF; V: TRBV5-1; D: TRBD1; size: -; J: TRBJ1-2
DNA: TGTGCCAGCAGCTTGGGACAGATTAATGAAAAACTGTTTTTT; CDR3: CASSLGQINEKLFF; V: TRBV27; D: TRBD1; size: -; J: TRBJ1-4
DNA: TGTGCCAGCTCACCACCGGGCCCGACCTCTGGAGGTGAGCAGTTCTTC; CDR3: CASSPPGPTSGGEQFF; V: TRBV18; D: -; size: -; J: TRBJ2-1
DNA: TGCAGCGTCTGGGACACGATCTACGAGCAGTACTTC; CDR3: CSVWDTIYEQYF; V: TRBV29-1; D: -; size: -; J: TRBJ2-7
DNA: TGCGCCAGCAGCCAAGACCCGCGGGAGGGCCGTACTAGTGAGCAGTTCTTC; CDR3: CASSQDPREGRTSEQFF; V: TRBV4-3; D: TRBD2; size: -; J: TRBJ2-1
DNA: TGTGCCAGCGGGTTTTTTTCGCCGGGGACAGAGAACACCGGGGAGCTGTTTTTT; CDR3: CASGFFSPGTENTGELFF; V: TRBV28; D: TRBD1; size: -; J: TRBJ2-2
DNA: TGCGCCAGCAGCTCCGGGACTAGCGTTCTGAATGAGCAGTTCTTC; CDR3: CASSSGTSVLNEQFF; V: TRBV5-1; D: TRBD2; size: -; J: TRBJ2-1
DNA: TGTGCCAGCTCACCGAGTACGGAGACCCAGTACTTC; CDR3: CASSPSTETQYF; V: TRBV18; D: -; size: -; J: TRBJ2-5
DNA: TGTGCCTGGAGTGTCCAGGGTAATGAAAAACTGTTTTTT; CDR3: CAWSVQGNEKLFF; V: TRBV30; D: -; size: -; J: TRBJ1-4
DNA: TGTGCCAGCAGCCGAGAATGGGGAGGCTGGGAGACCCAGTACTTC; CDR3: CASSREWGGWETQYF; V: TRBV5-4; D: -; size: -; J: TRBJ2-5
DNA: TGTGCCAGCAGCTCACCTCCGGGACTAGCGCTGACCTACGAGCAGTACTTC; CDR3: CASSSPPGLALTYEQYF; V: TRBV11-1; D: TRBD2; size: once; J: TRBJ2-7
DNA: TGTGCCAGTAGTATCGGTATCGGGGGGGGGACTGAAGCTTTCTTT; CDR3: CASSIGIGGGTEAFF; V: TRBV19; D: -; size: -; J: TRBJ1-1
DNA: TGTGCCAGTAGTATTGGGCCTCAGGGGTATCAGCCCCAGCATTTT; CDR3: CASSIGPQGYQPQHF; V: TRBV19; D: -; size: -; J: TRBJ1-5
DNA: TGTGCCAGCAGTTTATCATCGCCGGGACAGGGTCTGGGGTGGGGGGGCTACACCTTC; CDR3: CASSLSSPGQGLGWGGYTF; V: TRBV28; D: TRBD1; size: -; J: TRBJ1-2
DNA: TGCAGCGTTGATAAGGGGACAACTCTCATGAACACTGAAGCTTTCTTT; CDR3: CSVDKGTTLMNTEAFF; V: TRBV29-1; D: -; size: -; J: TRBJ1-1
DNA: TGTGCCAGCAGTGAAGCGCGGCAGGGGAGAAGGGAGACCCAGTACTTC; CDR3: CASSEARQGRRETQYF; V: TRBV6-1; D: -; size: -; J: TRBJ2-5
DNA: TGTGCCAGCCGGCGGGACGGGAATCAGCCCCAGCATTTT; CDR3: CASRRDGNQPQHF; V: TRBV28; D: -; size: -; J: TRBJ1-5
DNA: TGTGCCAGCAGCGTAGGGCTAGCGGGAAGTCTCTACGAGCAGTACTTC; CDR3: CASSVGLAGSLYEQYF; V: TRBV9; D: TRBD2; size: -; J: TRBJ2-7
DNA: TGTGCCAGCAGTAACAGGGCGATGGGTGAAAAACTGTTTTTT; CDR3: CASSNRAMGEKLFF; V: TRBV6-5; D: -; size: once; J: TRBJ1-4
DNA: TGTGCCAGCAGCTTAAGTAAGCCTAGCCTGTACCAAGAGACCCAGTACTTC; CDR3: CASSLSKPSLYQETQYF; V: TRBV7-9; D: -; size: -; J: TRBJ2-5
DNA: TGTGCCAGCAGTTTACACGCATATAGTTATGGCTACACCTTC; CDR3: CASSLHAYSYGYTF; V: TRBV27; D: -; size: few; J: TRBJ1-2
DNA: TGTGCCAGCAGCTTAGGTCCAGGATCCTACGAGCAGTACTTC; CDR3: CASSLGPGSYEQYF; V: TRBV7-2; D: -; size: -; J: TRBJ2-7
DNA: TGTGCCACCAGGGACAGGGGGCGCCCGGGGGAGCTGTTTTTT; CDR3: CATRDRGRPGELFF; V: TRBV19; D: TRBD1; size: -; J: TRBJ2-2
DNA: TGTGCCAGCAGCTCCCCGGGAAAAGACAATCAGCCCCAGCATTTT; CDR3: CASSSPGKDNQPQHF; V: TRBV28; D: -; size: few; J: TRBJ1-5
DNA: TGTGCCAGCAGCTTAGGGACAGGGAACACTGAAGCTTTCTTT; CDR3: CASSLGTGNTEAFF; V: TRBV7-3; D: TRBD1; size: -; J: TRBJ1-1
DNA: TGTGCCAGCAGCCAACAACAGGGGGGCACTGAAGCTTTCTTT; CDR3: CASSQQQGGTEAFF; V: TRBV14; D: TRBD1; size: -; J: TRBJ1-1
DNA: TGTGCCAGCAGTCCACGTGAGGCAGGGGGATTCGATAGCAATCAGCCCCAGCATTTT; CDR3: CASSPREAGGFDSNQPQHF; V: TRBV21-1; D: -; size: -; J: TRBJ1-5
DNA: TGTGCCAGCAGCCTCGCCAGGACAGTGAACACTGAAGCTTTCTTT; CDR3: CASSLARTVNTEAFF; V: TRBV6-1; D: -; size: -; J: TRBJ1-1
DNA: TGTTCCAGCAGCCCCCTATCGGTTGCGAGAAACTATGGCTACACCTTC; CDR3: CSSSPLSVARNYGYTF; V: TRBV7-9; D: -; size: once; J: TRBJ1-2
DNA: TGTGCCAGCACCCTGGGGGGGGCAGGGAACACTGAAGCTTTCTTT; CDR3: CASTLGGAGNTEAFF; V: TRBV28; D: -; size: -; J: TRBJ1-1
DNA: TGTGCCAGCAGTTCGGCCTACGAGCAGTACTTC; CDR3: CASSSAYEQYF; V: TRBV28; D: -; size: once; J: TRBJ2-7
DNA: TGTGCCAGCAGTGTTCGGGACAGGGGGATTAGCAATCAGCCCCAGCATTTT; CDR3: CASSVRDRGISNQPQHF; V: TRBV6-4; D: TRBD1; size: -; J: TRBJ1-5
DNA: TGTGCCAGTAGTACTCGGGACAGTTATGGCTACACCTTC; CDR3: CASSTRDSYGYTF; V: TRBV19; D: TRBD1; size: -; J: TRBJ1-2
DNA: TGTGCCAGCAGCTCCACAGTGGGCAGGGCGGCCATGGAGACCCAGTACTTC; CDR3: CASSSTVGRAAMETQYF; V: TRBV5-6; D: -; size: few; J: TRBJ2-5
DNA: TGTGCCAGCAGACGCACAGGGGTGTTAACCTACGAGCAGTACTTC; CDR3: CASRRTGVLTYEQYF; V: TRBV7-2; D: TRBD1; size: few; J: TRBJ2-7
DNA: TGTGCCAGCAGCTATCGGGGAGGGAGCACGGATACGCAGTATTTT; CDR3: CASSYRGGSTDTQYF; V: TRBV7-3; D: TRBD2; size: once; J: TRBJ2-3
DNA: TGTGCCAGCAGCGCGGGACTAGCGGGATACAATGAGCAGTTCTTC; CDR3: CASSAGLAGYNEQFF; V: TRBV7-2; D: TRBD2; size: -; J: TRBJ2-1
DNA: TGTGCCAGCAGCGAGACAGGGCCCCCTGAAGCTTTCTTT; CDR3: CASSETGPPEAFF; V: TRBV7-2; D: TRBD1; size: -; J: TRBJ1-1
DNA: TGTGCCAGCACCAGACAGGGTAGCTACGAGCAGTACTTC; CDR3: CASTRQGSYEQYF; V: TRBV2; D: TRBD1; size: -; J: TRBJ2-7
DNA: TGCGCCAGCAGCTCTGACAGGGGGTCCAATTCACCCCTCCACTTT; CDR3: CASSSDRGSNSPLHF; V: TRBV5-1; D: TRBD1; size: -; J: TRBJ1-6
DNA: TGTGCTAGTGGTTTGAGGCGGGAAAACACTGAAGCTTTCTTT; CDR3: CASGLRRENTEAFF; V: TRBV12-5; D: -; size: few; J: TRBJ1-1
DNA: TGTGCCAGCAGTAGGGGACAGGGGTCCTACGAGCAGTACTTC; CDR3: CASSRGQGSYEQYF; V: TRBV6-6; D: TRBD1; size: -; J: TRBJ2-7
DNA: TGTGCCAGCGTCCGAGACAGGGGGACCTACAATGAGCAGTTCTTC; CDR3: CASVRDRGTYNEQFF; V: TRBV21-1; D: -; size: once; J: TRBJ2-1
DNA: TGTGCCAGCAGTCCATTAGGGGGCGGGGCGCCCCTCTATGGCTACACCTTC; CDR3: CASSPLGGGAPLYGYTF; V: TRBV28; D: TRBD1; size: -; J: TRBJ1-2
DNA: TGTGCCTGGAGGGCGGGACGGGGCACTGAAGCTTTCTTT; CDR3: CAWRAGRGTEAFF; V: TRBV30; D: -; size: -; J: TRBJ1-1
DNA: TGTGCCAGCAGCTTCGGACAGGGCTTTGGGGATGAAGCTTTCTTT; CDR3: CASSFGQGFGDEAFF; V: TRBV7-9; D: TRBD1; size: -; J: TRBJ1-1